The sequence of this TCR beta chain was determined in a study of T cell responses to AZD1222 COVID-19 vaccine. V lost 1 base to trimming and J lost 10 bases, with 22 bases between them. This CDR3 spans 17 amino acids. Germline V lookup: CDR1 SGHVS, CDR2 FQNEAQ. TCRdb's table, derived via immunoSEQ multiplex PCR, lists solely in-frame clones and lacks some. The sample lists some 130,000 clones; roughly 85% were seen once. The J gene is TRBJ1-4, the V gene TRBV7-8, with D possibly TRBD1 on 6 matching bases. The sample was peripheral blood, taken 28 days after the second dose of the MenACWY control vaccine. The clonotype originates from an adult who received the MenACWY meningococcal vaccine as a control. CDR3: CASSLDLVEGGRGKLFF. CDR3 bases: TGTGCCAGCAGCTTAGATTTGGTGGAGGGGGGACGGGGAAAACTGTTTTTT. Complete variable domain (other parts from reference TRBV7-8 and TRBJ1-4): GAGVSQSPRYKVAKRGQDVALRCDPISGHVSLFWYQQALGQGPEFLTYFQNEAQLDKSGLPSDRFFAERPEGSVSTLKIQRTQQEDSAVYLCASSLDLVEGGRGKLFFGSGTQLSVL.